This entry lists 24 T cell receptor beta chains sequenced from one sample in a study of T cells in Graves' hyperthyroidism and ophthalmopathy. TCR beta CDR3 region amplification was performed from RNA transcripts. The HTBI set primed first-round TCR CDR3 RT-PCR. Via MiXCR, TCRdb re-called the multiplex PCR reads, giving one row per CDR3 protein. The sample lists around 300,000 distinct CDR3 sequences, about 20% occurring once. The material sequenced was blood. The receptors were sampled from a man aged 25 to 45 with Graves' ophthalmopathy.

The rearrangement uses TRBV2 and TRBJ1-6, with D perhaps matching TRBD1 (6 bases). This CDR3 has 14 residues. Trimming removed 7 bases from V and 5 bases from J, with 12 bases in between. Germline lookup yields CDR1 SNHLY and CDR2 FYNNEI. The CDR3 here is CASNQQGNNSPLHF. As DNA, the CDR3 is TGTGCCAGCAACCAACAGGGCAATAATTCACCCCTCCACTTT. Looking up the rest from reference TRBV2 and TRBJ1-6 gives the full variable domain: EPEVTQTPSHQVTQMGQEVILRCVPISNHLYFYWYRQILGQKVEFLVSFYNNEISEKSEIFDDQFSVERPDGSNFTLKIRSTKLEDSAMYFCASNQQGNNSPLHFGNGTRLTVT.

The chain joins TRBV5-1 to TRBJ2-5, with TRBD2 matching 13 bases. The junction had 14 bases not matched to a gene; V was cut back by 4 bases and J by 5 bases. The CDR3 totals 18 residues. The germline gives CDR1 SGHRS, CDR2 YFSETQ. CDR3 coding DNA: TGCGCCAGCAGCGGTGGGACTAGCGGGATTCTAATGTGGGAGACCCAGTACTTC. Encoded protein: CASSGGTSGILMWETQYF.

In DNA form, the CDR3 reads TGTGCCAAAGCGGACAGGGAGGACACCGGGGAGCTGTTTTTT. Protein: CAKADREDTGELFF. The chain carries TRBV7-9 and TRBJ2-2; TRBD1 aligns across 8 bases. From germline, CDR1 is SEHNR and CDR2 FQNEAQ (reference sequence). The CDR3 is 14 residues long. The V and J ends lost 10 bases and 3 bases, in that order; junction bases with no gene match: 7.

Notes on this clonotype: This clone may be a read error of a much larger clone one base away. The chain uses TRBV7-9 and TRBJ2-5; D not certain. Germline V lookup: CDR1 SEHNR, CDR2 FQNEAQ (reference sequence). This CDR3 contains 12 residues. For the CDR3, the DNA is TGTGTCAGCAGCTTAGTGGAAGAGACCCAGTACTTC. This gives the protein CVSSLVEETQYF.

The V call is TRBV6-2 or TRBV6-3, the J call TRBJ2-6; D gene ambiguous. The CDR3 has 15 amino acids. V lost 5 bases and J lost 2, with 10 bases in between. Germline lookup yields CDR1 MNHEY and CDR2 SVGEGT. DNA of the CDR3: TGTGCCAGCAGTAGCCCAACCCCTGGGGCCAACGTCCTGACTTTC. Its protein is CASSSPTPGANVLTF.

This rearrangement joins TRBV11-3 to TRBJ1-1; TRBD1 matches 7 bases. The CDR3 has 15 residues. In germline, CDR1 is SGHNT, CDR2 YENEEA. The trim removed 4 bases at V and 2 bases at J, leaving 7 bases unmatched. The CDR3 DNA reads TGTGCCAGCAGCTCTGATCGGGACAGCAACACTGAAGCTTTCTTT. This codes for CASSSDRDSNTEAFF.

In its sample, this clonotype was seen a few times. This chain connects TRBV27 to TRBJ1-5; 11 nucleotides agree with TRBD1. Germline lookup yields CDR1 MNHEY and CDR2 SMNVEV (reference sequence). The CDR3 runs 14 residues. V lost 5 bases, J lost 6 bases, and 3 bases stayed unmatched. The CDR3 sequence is CASSGTGGGQPQHF. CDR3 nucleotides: TGTGCCAGCAGTGGGACAGGGGGAGGTCAGCCCCAGCATTTT.

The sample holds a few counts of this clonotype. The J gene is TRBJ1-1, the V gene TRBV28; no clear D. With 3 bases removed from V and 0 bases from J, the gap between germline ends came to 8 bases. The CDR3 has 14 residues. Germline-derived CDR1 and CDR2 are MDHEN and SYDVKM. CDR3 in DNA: TGTGCCAGCAGTTTTCCTGGCATGAACACTGAAGCTTTCTTT. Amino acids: CASSFPGMNTEAFF.

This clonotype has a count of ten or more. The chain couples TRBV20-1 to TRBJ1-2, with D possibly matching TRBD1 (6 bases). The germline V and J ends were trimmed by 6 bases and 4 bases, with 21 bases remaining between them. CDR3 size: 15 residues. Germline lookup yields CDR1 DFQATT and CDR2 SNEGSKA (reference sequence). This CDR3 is CSAIPTDRLGYGYTF. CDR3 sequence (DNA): TGCAGTGCCATCCCTACCGACAGGCTGGGCTATGGCTACACCTTC.

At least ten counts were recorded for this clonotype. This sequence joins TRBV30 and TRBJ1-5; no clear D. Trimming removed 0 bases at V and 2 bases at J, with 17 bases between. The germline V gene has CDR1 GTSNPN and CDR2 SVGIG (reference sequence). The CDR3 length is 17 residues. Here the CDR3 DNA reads TGTGCCTGGAGTGTAGCTGGCCCAGGTGGTGGCAATCAGCCCCAGCATTTT. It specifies CAWSVAGPGGGNQPQHF. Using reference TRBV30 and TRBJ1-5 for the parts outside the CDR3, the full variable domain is SQTIHQWPATLVQPVGSPLSLECTVEGTSNPNLYWYRQAAGRGLQLLFYSVGIGQISSEVPQNLSASRPQDRQFILSSKKLLLSDSGFYLCAWSVAGPGGGNQPQHFGDGTRLSIL.

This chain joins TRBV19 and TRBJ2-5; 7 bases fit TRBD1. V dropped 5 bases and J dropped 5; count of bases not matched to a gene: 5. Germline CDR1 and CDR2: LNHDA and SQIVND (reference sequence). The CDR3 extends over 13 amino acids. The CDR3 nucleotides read TGTGCCAGTAGTGACAGGGATGGGGAGACCCAGTACTTC. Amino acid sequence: CASSDRDGETQYF.

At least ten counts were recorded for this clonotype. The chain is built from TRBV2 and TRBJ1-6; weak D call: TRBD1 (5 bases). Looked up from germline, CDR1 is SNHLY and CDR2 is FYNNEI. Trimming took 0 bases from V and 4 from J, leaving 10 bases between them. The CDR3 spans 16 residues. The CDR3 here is CASSEAPGRYNSPLHF. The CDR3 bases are TGTGCCAGCAGTGAAGCACCGGGACGGTATAATTCACCCCTCCACTTT.

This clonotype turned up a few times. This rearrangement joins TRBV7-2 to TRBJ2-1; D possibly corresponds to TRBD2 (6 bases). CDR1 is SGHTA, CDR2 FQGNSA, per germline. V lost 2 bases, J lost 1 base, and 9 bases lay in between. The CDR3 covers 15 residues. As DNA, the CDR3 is TGTGCCAGCAGCTTATATGGGGGGTCCTACAATGAGCAGTTCTTC. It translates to CASSLYGGSYNEQFF.

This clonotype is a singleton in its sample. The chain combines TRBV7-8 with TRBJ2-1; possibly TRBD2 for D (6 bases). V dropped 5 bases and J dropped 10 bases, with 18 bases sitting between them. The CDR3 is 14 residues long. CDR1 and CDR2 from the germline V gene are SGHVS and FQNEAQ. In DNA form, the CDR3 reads TGTGCCAGCAGCCCCCTTATGGGACTTGGAGAGCAGTTCTTC. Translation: CASSPLMGLGEQFF.

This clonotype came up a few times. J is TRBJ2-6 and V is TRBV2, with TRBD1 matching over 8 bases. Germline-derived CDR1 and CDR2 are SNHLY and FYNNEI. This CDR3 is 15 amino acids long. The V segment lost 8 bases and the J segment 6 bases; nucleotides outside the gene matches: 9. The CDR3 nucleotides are TGTGCCAGCCGCCGCGGGGACAGGCAGGCCAACGTCCTGACTTTC. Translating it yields CASRRGDRQANVLTF.

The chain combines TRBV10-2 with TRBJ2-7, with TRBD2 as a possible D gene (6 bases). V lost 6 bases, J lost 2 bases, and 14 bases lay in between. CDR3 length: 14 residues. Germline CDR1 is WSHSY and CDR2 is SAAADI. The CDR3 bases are TGCGCCAGCAGGATAGCGGTCTCGCCCTACGAGCAGTACTTC. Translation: CASRIAVSPYEQYF.

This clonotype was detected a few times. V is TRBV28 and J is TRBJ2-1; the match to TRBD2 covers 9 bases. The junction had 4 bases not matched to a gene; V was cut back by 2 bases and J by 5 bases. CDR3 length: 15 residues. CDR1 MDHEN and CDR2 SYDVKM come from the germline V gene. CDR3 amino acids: CASSLASGVNNEQFF. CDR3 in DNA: TGTGCCAGCAGTTTAGCTAGCGGGGTAAACAATGAGCAGTTCTTC.

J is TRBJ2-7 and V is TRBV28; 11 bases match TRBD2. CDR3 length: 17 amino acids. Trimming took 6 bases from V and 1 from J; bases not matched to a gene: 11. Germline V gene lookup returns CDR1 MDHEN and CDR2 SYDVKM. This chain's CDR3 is CASRGISGRVFSYEQYF. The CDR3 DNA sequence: TGTGCCAGCAGGGGGATTAGCGGGAGGGTTTTTTCCTACGAGCAGTACTTC.

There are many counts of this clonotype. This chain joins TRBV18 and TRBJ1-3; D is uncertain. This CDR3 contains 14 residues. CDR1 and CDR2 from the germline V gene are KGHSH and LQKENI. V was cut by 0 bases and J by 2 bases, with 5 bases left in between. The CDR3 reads CASSPPAPGNTIYF. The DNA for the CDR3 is TGTGCCAGCTCACCACCAGCTCCTGGAAACACCATATATTTT.

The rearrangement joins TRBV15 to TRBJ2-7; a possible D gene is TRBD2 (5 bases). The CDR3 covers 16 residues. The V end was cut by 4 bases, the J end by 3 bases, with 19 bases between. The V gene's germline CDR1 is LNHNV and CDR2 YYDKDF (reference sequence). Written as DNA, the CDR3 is TGTGCCACCAGCAAAGTGGTGGGGAGCTGGAACTACGAGCAGTACTTC. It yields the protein CATSKVVGSWNYEQYF. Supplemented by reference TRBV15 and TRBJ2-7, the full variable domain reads DAMVIQNPRYQVTQFGKPVTLSCSQTLNHNVMYWYQQKSSQAPKLLFHYYDKDFNNEADTPDNFQSRRPNTSFCFLDIRSPGLGDTAMYLCATSKVVGSWNYEQYFGPGTRLTVT.

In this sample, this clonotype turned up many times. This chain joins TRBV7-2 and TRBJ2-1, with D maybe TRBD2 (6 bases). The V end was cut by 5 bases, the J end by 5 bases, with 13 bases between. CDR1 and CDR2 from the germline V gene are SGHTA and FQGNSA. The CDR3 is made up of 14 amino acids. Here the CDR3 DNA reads TGTGCCAGCAGCACCGGTGCGGGACACAATGAGCAGTTCTTC. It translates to CASSTGAGHNEQFF.

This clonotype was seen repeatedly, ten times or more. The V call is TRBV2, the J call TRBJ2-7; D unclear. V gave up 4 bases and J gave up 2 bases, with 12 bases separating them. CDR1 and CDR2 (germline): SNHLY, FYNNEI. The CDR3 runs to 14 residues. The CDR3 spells CASSGSAGTYEQYF. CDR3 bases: TGTGCCAGCAGTGGGAGCGCAGGTACCTACGAGCAGTACTTC.

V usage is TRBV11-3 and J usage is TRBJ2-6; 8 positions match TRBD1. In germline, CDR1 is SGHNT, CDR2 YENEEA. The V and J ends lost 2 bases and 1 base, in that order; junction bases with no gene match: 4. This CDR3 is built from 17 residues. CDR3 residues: CASSLRDRLSGANVLTF. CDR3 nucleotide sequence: TGTGCCAGCAGCTTACGGGACAGGCTATCTGGGGCCAACGTCCTGACTTTC.

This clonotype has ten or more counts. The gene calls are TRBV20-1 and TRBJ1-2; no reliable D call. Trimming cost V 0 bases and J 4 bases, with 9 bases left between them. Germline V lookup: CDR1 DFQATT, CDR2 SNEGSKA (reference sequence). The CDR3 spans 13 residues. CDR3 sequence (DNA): TGCAGTGCTAGAGATTTTCCGGGCTATGGCTACACCTTC. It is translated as CSARDFPGYGYTF.